The 31 T cell receptor beta chains listed next were all sequenced from one sample in a study of chemoradiotherapy in HPV16-positive cancers. Produced via immunoSEQ multiplex PCR; TCRdb's table is partial and in-frame only. This table holds some 13,000 clones, around 82% found once. Sampling was carried out from a patient who underwent chemoradiotherapy. The receptors here all came from a human donor with HPV-associated anogenital cancer.

This chain's CDR3 is CASSMGSGGAGELFF. The CDR3 region has the DNA TGTGCCAGTAGTATGGGGTCAGGAGGGGCCGGGGAGCTGTTTTTT. The rearrangement uses TRBV19 and TRBJ2-2, with D possibly being TRBD2 (6 bases). CDR1 and CDR2 from the germline V gene are LNHDA and SQIVND (reference sequence). Trimming pared 3 bases from V and 6 bases from J, leaving 14 bases between. The CDR3 length is 15 residues.

V and J are TRBV5-1 and TRBJ2-2; 8 bases map to TRBD2. V was pared by 5 bases and J by 0 bases, with 3 bases of the junction left unmatched. The germline V gene has CDR1 SGHRS and CDR2 YFSETQ. This CDR3 comprises 15 residues. CDR3 nucleotides: TGCGCCAGCAGATTAGCGGGGACGAACACCGGGGAGCTGTTTTTT. Translating gives CASRLAGTNTGELFF.

The chain joins TRBV6-1 to TRBJ1-5; no firm D call. Germline loops: CDR1 MNHNS, CDR2 SASEGT. Trimming stripped 5 bases from V and 2 bases from J, with 13 bases between. The CDR3 has 15 residues. The CDR3 nucleotides are TGTGCCAGCAGTCCCAGACATGCAGGCAATCAGCCCCAGCATTTT. Residues: CASSPRHAGNQPQHF.

The chain has TRBV4-1 and TRBJ1-1; 11 nucleotides line up with TRBD1. CDR3 size: 15 residues. V lost 3 bases and J lost 6; bases outside the gene matches: 6. CDR1 and CDR2 from the germline V gene are MGHRA and YSYEKL. CDR3: CASSQAGTGGSEAFF. In nucleotides, the CDR3 is TGCGCCAGCAGCCAGGCCGGGACAGGGGGTTCTGAAGCTTTCTTT.

The rearrangement joins TRBV9 to TRBJ1-2, with 8 bases identical to TRBD1. The length of the CDR3 is 15 residues. Per germline, CDR1 SGDLS and CDR2 YYNGEE. V was clipped by 7 bases and J by 4 bases; unmatched bases: 12. Here the CDR3 reads CASSPRTGPGYGYTF. CDR3 bases: TGTGCCAGCTCCCCTCGGACAGGGCCCGGCTATGGCTACACCTTC.

The CDR3 DNA sequence: TGTGCCATAGGACAGGGGATAGTAGCTAATGAAAAACTGTTTTTT. Protein: CAIGQGIVANEKLFF. The chain has TRBV7-9 and TRBJ1-4, with 9 bases aligning to TRBD1. There are 15 residues in the CDR3. The J segment lost 3 bases and the V segment lost 10 bases, leaving 9 bases of the junction unmatched. Germline-derived CDR1 and CDR2 are SEHNR and FQNEAQ (reference sequence).

This clone was counted a single time. V gene TRBV18 combines with J gene TRBJ2-3; TRBD2 matches at 9 bases. V shed 3 bases, J shed 1 base, and the junction held 2 bases outside the gene matches. This CDR3 spans 15 amino acids. The germline gives CDR1 KGHSH, CDR2 LQKENI. The CDR3 spells CASSPKRGGTDTQYF. The CDR3 DNA reads as TGTGCCAGCTCACCGAAGCGGGGGGGCACAGATACGCAGTATTTT.

The rearrangement uses TRBV2 and TRBJ1-3; D gene ambiguous. Germline loops: CDR1 SNHLY, CDR2 FYNNEI. Trimming pared 3 bases from V and 0 bases from J, leaving 12 bases between. This CDR3 contains 16 residues. This CDR3 reads CASSDRRPSSGNTIYF. CDR3 nucleotides: TGTGCCAGCAGTGATAGGCGCCCGAGCTCTGGAAACACCATATATTTT.

The chain is built from TRBV5-1 and TRBJ1-1, with 9 bases aligning to TRBD1. Germline lookup yields CDR1 SGHRS and CDR2 YFSETQ. After removal of 4 bases from V and 1 base from J, the junction contained 5 bases not matched to a gene. CDR3 length: 15 residues. CDR3 sequence: CASSAGTGTNTEAFF. The DNA of the CDR3 is TGCGCCAGCAGCGCAGGGACAGGGACGAACACTGAAGCTTTCTTT.

The chain joins TRBV7-9 to TRBJ2-2; no definite D call. Between the trimmed V and J ends, which lost 5 bases and 0 bases, there was a span of 7 bases. The CDR3 covers 14 residues. Germline V CDR1 and CDR2: SEHNR, FQNEAQ (reference sequence). Here the CDR3 DNA reads TGTGCCAGCAGCACCCGTCCGAACACCGGGGAGCTGTTTTTT. This gives the protein CASSTRPNTGELFF.

This chain links TRBV5-1 with TRBJ2-5, with D possibly matching TRBD1 (5 bases). In germline, CDR1 is SGHRS, CDR2 YFSETQ. V lost 4 bases, J lost 2 bases, and 15 bases lay in between. CDR3 size: 15 residues. The CDR3 is CASSLDLGRQETQYF. In nucleotides, the CDR3 is TGCGCCAGCAGCCTGGACCTGGGGCGGCAAGAGACCCAGTACTTC.

The chain couples TRBV5-8 to TRBJ1-5; no clear D gene. The CDR3 consists of 17 residues. Trimming stripped 4 bases from V and 2 bases from J, with 19 bases between. The germline gives CDR1 SGHTS, CDR2 YDEGEE. The CDR3 coding sequence is TGTGCCAGCAGCGTGTGGACGGCGGAGGCGGGCAATCAGCCCCAGCATTTT. This encodes CASSVWTAEAGNQPQHF.

The rearrangement uses TRBV18 and TRBJ1-2; the D is unclear. Germline V gene sequence: CDR1 KGHSH, CDR2 LQKENI. The CDR3 is made up of 14 amino acids. The V and J ends lost 2 bases and 0 bases respectively, with 7 bases between them. CDR3 region: CASSPGSANYGYTF. The CDR3, as DNA: TGTGCCAGCTCACCAGGGTCAGCTAACTATGGCTACACCTTC.

The rearrangement joins TRBV7-6 to TRBJ1-4; no definite D call. Germline V gene sequence: CDR1 SGHVS, CDR2 FNYEAQ. This CDR3 region has 16 residues. Trimming left V 5 bases short and J 5 bases short, with 18 bases between. The DNA of the CDR3 is TGTGCCAGCAGCCCCCTCCTTAGTGCAGTCAATGAAAAACTGTTTTTT. It yields the protein CASSPLLSAVNEKLFF.

This clone was observed a single time. Mismatch with germline at one junction end may stem from a read error. The chain combines TRBV7-7 with TRBJ1-3; perhaps TRBD1 as D (5 bases). The CDR3 consists of 17 residues. Per the germline V gene, CDR1 is SSHAT and CDR2 is FNYEAQ (reference sequence). CDR3 coding DNA: TGTGCTAGCAGGAGACCGACAGCCACCGACTCTGGAAACACCATATATTTT. As protein: CASRRPTATDSGNTIYF.

J is TRBJ1-1 and V is TRBV5-1; no reliable D call. The V end was cut by 4 bases, the J end by 1 base, with 11 bases between. The CDR3 is made up of 14 amino acids. The germline V gene encodes CDR1 SGHRS and CDR2 YFSETQ. The DNA for the CDR3 is TGCGCCAGCAGCCTGGGCGGGGAGAACACTGAAGCTTTCTTT. Protein product: CASSLGGENTEAFF.

V gene TRBV7-8 combines with J gene TRBJ2-5; no firm D call. V dropped 2 bases and J dropped 5 bases, with 6 bases sitting between them. Germline values: CDR1 SGHVS, CDR2 FQNEAQ. The CDR3 has 12 amino acids. The CDR3 loop is CASSLSTETQYF. The CDR3 coding sequence is TGTGCCAGCAGCTTATCGACTGAGACCCAGTACTTC.

V is TRBV29-1 and J is TRBJ2-3, with 8 bases matching TRBD2. V lost 4 bases and J lost 2; bases outside the gene matches: 8. Germline lookup yields CDR1 SQVTM and CDR2 ANQGSEA. The CDR3 has 15 residues. The CDR3 spells CSVGGSGVPTDTQYF. For the CDR3, the DNA is TGCAGCGTTGGAGGTAGCGGGGTGCCCACAGATACGCAGTATTTT.

The V call is TRBV6-1, the J call TRBJ1-5; tentative D call: TRBD1 (5 bases). The CDR3 loop spans 13 amino acids. The ends were cut back, 3 bases at V and 7 bases at J, with 10 bases in the middle. In germline, CDR1 is MNHNS, CDR2 SASEGT. The CDR3, as DNA: TGTGCCAGCAGTGAGACTACAGGCCAGCCCCAGCATTTT. Residues: CASSETTGQPQHF.

This chain links TRBV4-1 with TRBJ1-6; D remains ambiguous. Trimming pared 3 bases from V and 6 bases from J, leaving 18 bases between. The CDR3 is made up of 17 amino acids. CDR1 and CDR2 from the germline V gene are MGHRA and YSYEKL. The CDR3 nucleotides read TGCGCCAGCAGCCACGGTCGTCCGGTGAGGCTTAATTCACCCCTCCACTTT. Amino acids: CASSHGRPVRLNSPLHF.

The chain couples TRBV9 to TRBJ2-7; 7 nucleotides align to TRBD1. The germline gives CDR1 SGDLS, CDR2 YYNGEE. V dropped 4 bases and J dropped 3; count of bases not matched to a gene: 4. The CDR3 contains 13 residues. The CDR3 region is CASSPGDSYEQYF. The DNA of the CDR3 is TGTGCCAGCAGCCCTGGGGACAGCTACGAGCAGTACTTC.

The chain carries TRBV7-2 and TRBJ1-3, with TRBD1 matching over 8 bases. The V gene end was trimmed by 3 bases and the J gene end by 3 bases; junction bases not matched to a gene: 7. CDR3 length equals 16 residues. From germline, CDR1 is SGHTA and CDR2 FQGNSA. DNA for the CDR3: TGTGCCAGCAGCTTGACAGGGGCCCGCGTTGGAAACACCATATATTTT. Its translation: CASSLTGARVGNTIYF.

The rearrangement links TRBV5-6 to TRBJ1-3; D unresolved. Germline assignment: CDR1 SGHDT and CDR2 YYEEEE. V dropped 0 bases and J dropped 4 bases, with 5 bases sitting between them. The CDR3 totals 13 residues. The DNA of the CDR3 is TGTGCCAGCAGCTTGGACGGGGGAAACACCATATATTTT. Residues: CASSLDGGNTIYF.

The chain employs TRBV5-1 and TRBJ1-1; D gene uncertain. CDR3 length: 14 amino acids. The germline gives CDR1 SGHRS, CDR2 YFSETQ. The V gene lost 4 bases and the J gene lost 6 bases, with 16 bases spanning the gap. The CDR3 spells CASSLERGEAEAFF. In DNA, the CDR3 is TGCGCCAGCAGCCTGGAACGGGGAGAGGCTGAAGCTTTCTTT.

The gene calls are TRBV6-1 and TRBJ1-1, with D perhaps matching TRBD1 (6 bases). Germline values: CDR1 MNHNS, CDR2 SASEGT. The CDR3 sequence is 13 residues long. Deletions cut 4 bases from V and 1 base from J, with 7 bases between. CDR3 sequence: CASSATGNTEAFF. CDR3 coding DNA: TGTGCCAGCAGTGCGACAGGGAACACTGAAGCTTTCTTT.

V and J are TRBV15 and TRBJ2-7; 7 bases fit TRBD1. V trimming: 2 bases; J trimming: 5 bases; junction bases outside the gene matches: 3. CDR1 and CDR2 from the germline V gene are LNHNV and YYDKDF (reference sequence). The CDR3 has 13 amino acids. The CDR3 DNA follows: TGTGCCACCAGCAGATCACAGGGGAACGAGCAGTACTTC. Its protein product is CATSRSQGNEQYF.

The chain is built from TRBV30 and TRBJ2-2; D is undetermined. This CDR3 region has 15 residues. The germline gives CDR1 GTSNPN, CDR2 SVGIG (reference sequence). Trimming stripped 2 bases from V and 2 bases from J, with 12 bases between. This CDR3 reads CAWSLGLGNTGELFF. The CDR3 DNA sequence: TGTGCCTGGAGTCTAGGATTGGGTAACACCGGGGAGCTGTTTTTT.

Details on this clone: At one boundary the junction diverges from the germline segment, which might be a read error. The V call is TRBV7-7, the J call TRBJ2-2, with 8 bases aligning to TRBD1. Germline CDR1 reads SSHAT; CDR2 reads FNYEAQ (reference sequence). The CDR3 runs 17 residues. The CDR3 is CASSLNPGRGLAGELFF. CDR3 coding DNA: TGTGCTAGCAGCTTAAATCCCGGCAGGGGGCTCGCCGGGGAGCTGTTTTTT.

The chain employs TRBV5-1 and TRBJ2-3, with TRBD2 matching over 9 bases. The CDR3 spans 14 residues. Germline V gene lookup returns CDR1 SGHRS and CDR2 YFSETQ. Unmatched junction bases numbered 5, after V lost 4 bases and J lost 5 bases. CDR3 nucleotides: TGCGCCAGCAGCCGCGGGGGGGGACGAGATACGCAGTATTTT. This gives the protein CASSRGGGRDTQYF.

This chain uses TRBV11-2 with TRBJ2-6; weak D call: TRBD2 (7 bases). Looked up from germline, CDR1 is SGHAT and CDR2 is FQNNGV. The length of the CDR3 is 18 residues. The V and J ends lost 5 bases and 0 bases respectively, with 17 bases between them. The CDR3 loop reads CASSAIGAGASGANVLTF. CDR3 in DNA: TGTGCCAGCAGCGCGATTGGGGCGGGGGCCTCTGGGGCCAACGTCCTGACTTTC.

The chain uses TRBV4-2 and TRBJ2-5; 7 bases agree with TRBD2. Germline trimming cut 4 bases from V and 5 bases from J; bases unmatched to any gene: 10. This CDR3 comprises 15 residues. Germline V CDR1 and CDR2: LGHNA, YNFKEQ. The CDR3 sequence is CASSLNSVAGETQYF. CDR3 coding DNA: TGTGCCAGCAGCCTGAATTCGGTAGCGGGCGAGACCCAGTACTTC.